A selection of T cell receptor beta chains follows, all from one sample in a study of T-cell memory formation after mild COVID-19. TCRdb reanalysed the 5' RACE reads using MiXCR and keeps one entry per CDR3 protein. The sample has roughly 13,000 distinct CDR3 sequences; roughly a fifth are singletons. The sequenced sample consisted of PBMCs or a T cell subset sorted from them (not recorded which). All receptors derive from an adult woman who had mild COVID-19 (a few samples of this study predate the infection). Cell type and time point are not known. Both conserved end residues are part of each CDR3. A D gene is named only where the DNA matches it firmly. Expanded clones get a size class; other rows say once, few or many, or leave the size out.

D gene	CDR3 length	clone size	V gene	J gene	CDR3 protein	CDR3 DNA
.	13	.	TRBV20-1	TRBJ1-4	CSARDRVGEKLFF	TGCAGTGCTAGAGACCGGGTGGGCGAAAAACTGTTTTTT
TRBD2	16	many	TRBV6-6	TRBJ2-7	CASRITWGTSSYEQYF	TGTGCCAGCAGAATAACCTGGGGGACTAGCTCCTACGAGCAGTACTTC
TRBD2	16	many	TRBV9	TRBJ2-3	CASSVHAGGPTDTQYF	TGTGCCAGCAGCGTACACGCGGGAGGGCCTACAGATACGCAGTATTTT
TRBD1	14	medium-sized	TRBV29-1	TRBJ1-1	CSVAPWDRNTEAFF	TGCAGCGTTGCCCCTTGGGACAGAAACACTGAAGCTTTCTTT
TRBD1	16	.	TRBV19	TRBJ2-7	CASSITPGQGRGEQYF	TGTGCCAGTAGTATCACCCCGGGACAGGGAAGAGGCGAGCAGTACTTC
.	14	.	TRBV20-1	TRBJ1-2	CSAFRQMTNYGYTF	TGCAGTGCTTTTAGACAGATGACTAACTATGGCTACACCTTC
TRBD1	15	many	TRBV7-2	TRBJ2-7	CASSFRDRGSYEQYF	TGTGCCAGCAGCTTCCGGGACAGGGGCTCCTACGAGCAGTACTTC
.	11	once	TRBV7-7	TRBJ2-2	CASSSTGELFF	TGTGCCAGCAGCTCCACCGGGGAGCTGTTTTTT
.	15	.	TRBV15	TRBJ2-3	CATSRATTKGDTQYF	TGTGCCACCAGCAGAGCCACCACAAAAGGGGATACGCAGTATTTT
TRBD2	16	many	TRBV3-1	TRBJ2-5	CASSQGTSGGQETQYF	TGTGCCAGCAGCCAAGGGACTAGCGGGGGCCAAGAGACCCAGTACTTC
TRBD1	16	.	TRBV7-6	TRBJ2-2	CASSLVSTGANGELFF	TGTGCCAGCAGCTTAGTCTCGACAGGGGCGAACGGGGAGCTGTTTTTT
.	13	few	TRBV4-3	TRBJ2-7	CASSQDRLYEQYF	TGCGCCAGCAGCCAAGATCGTCTGTACGAGCAGTACTTC
.	16	many	TRBV21-1	TRBJ2-1	CASSKVRESSYNEQFF	TGTGCCAGCAGCAAAGTTCGGGAGAGCTCCTACAATGAGCAGTTCTTC
.	13	many	TRBV30	TRBJ1-4	CAWSAVGREKLFF	TGTGCCTGGAGTGCCGTGGGAAGGGAAAAACTGTTTTTT
.	15	many	TRBV4-1	TRBJ2-7	CASSQGWLVAGEQYF	TGCGCCAGCAGCCAAGGCTGGCTAGTTGCTGGCGAGCAGTACTTC
.	13	.	TRBV5-1	TRBJ2-5	CASSPPGGETQYF	TGCGCCAGCAGCCCCCCAGGAGGCGAGACCCAGTACTTC
TRBD1	16	many	TRBV7-9	TRBJ1-2	CASSPPAGQGNYGYTF	TGTGCCAGCAGCCCCCCCGCGGGACAGGGTAACTATGGCTACACCTTC
.	13	many	TRBV29-1	TRBJ2-7	CSVEKENPYEQYF	TGCAGCGTTGAGAAGGAGAACCCCTACGAGCAGTACTTC
.	14	many	TRBV4-2	TRBJ2-1	CASRGTTLANEQFF	TGTGCCAGCAGAGGGACCACCCTCGCCAATGAGCAGTTCTTC
TRBD2	16	.	TRBV5-1	TRBJ2-1	CASSLLSGGAYNEQFF	TGCGCCAGCAGCTTGCTAAGCGGGGGGGCCTACAATGAGCAGTTCTTC
.	14	many	TRBV10-3	TRBJ2-7	CAISELGESYEQYF	TGTGCCATCAGTGAGCTTGGGGAAAGCTACGAGCAGTACTTC
.	16	many	TRBV7-3	TRBJ2-1	CASSQWTGGPYNEQFF	TGTGCCAGCAGCCAATGGACGGGTGGCCCCTACAATGAGCAGTTCTTC
.	14	.	TRBV7-9	TRBJ2-3	CASSSSGFTDTQYF	TGTGCCAGCAGCTCCTCCGGGTTTACAGATACGCAGTATTTT
TRBD1	17	many	TRBV5-6	TRBJ2-3	CASSLSWWEGGEDTQYF	TGTGCCAGCAGCTTGTCTTGGTGGGAAGGGGGCGAAGATACGCAGTATTTT
TRBD2	16	many	TRBV7-8	TRBJ2-1	CASSPWDASGFYEQFF	TGTGCCAGCAGCCCCTGGGATGCTAGCGGGTTTTATGAGCAGTTCTTC
TRBD1	18	many	TRBV11-2	TRBJ1-1	CASSLGVPGTGKNTEAFF	TGTGCCAGCAGCTTAGGGGTCCCCGGGACAGGGAAGAACACTGAAGCTTTCTTT
.	20	.	TRBV12-5	TRBJ1-1	CASGFANSGGRFVANTEAFF	TGTGCTAGTGGTTTCGCGAATTCCGGGGGGCGTTTTGTAGCGAACACTGAAGCTTTCTTT
TRBD1	16	many	TRBV6-2/TRBV6-3	TRBJ1-1	CASSPTGGRMNTEAFF	TGTGCCAGCAGTCCAACAGGGGGTCGGATGAACACTGAAGCTTTCTTT
TRBD1	15	.	TRBV24-1	TRBJ2-7	CATSDPSTGNREQYF	TGTGCCACCAGTGACCCTTCGACAGGGAACCGCGAGCAGTACTTC
TRBD1	15	once	TRBV4-1	TRBJ1-6	CASSHAGQGDSPLHF	TGCGCCAGCAGCCACGCGGGACAGGGGGATTCACCCCTCCACTTT
.	14	once	TRBV7-6	TRBJ2-6	CASSLGGGANVLTF	TGTGCCAGCAGCTTAGGGGGTGGGGCCAACGTCCTGACTTTC
TRBD1	15	once	TRBV5-1	TRBJ2-3	CASSLVQGGTDTQYF	TGCGCCAGCAGCTTGGTCCAGGGGGGCACAGATACGCAGTATTTT
.	14	many	TRBV5-6	TRBJ1-1	CASSLLLGEGEAFF	TGTGCCAGCAGTCTCCTCTTGGGGGAAGGTGAAGCTTTCTTT
TRBD1	17	.	TRBV23-1	TRBJ2-5	CASSQGPGQGSQETQYF	TGCGCCAGCAGCCAAGGCCCGGGACAGGGTTCCCAAGAGACCCAGTACTTC
TRBD1	16	.	TRBV6-2/TRBV6-3	TRBJ2-1	CASSPLRDRVDNEQFF	TGTGCCAGCAGTCCCCTCCGGGACAGGGTGGACAATGAGCAGTTCTTC
.	15	medium-sized	TRBV5-1	TRBJ2-6	CASSEDLSGANVLTF	TGCGCCAGCAGCGAGGACCTGTCTGGGGCCAACGTCCTGACTTTC
TRBD1	19	many	TRBV6-6	TRBJ1-1	CASSRSLGQGGRLNTEAFF	TGTGCCAGCAGTCGCTCACTCGGACAGGGGGGAAGGTTGAACACTGAAGCTTTCTTT
.	14	few	TRBV30	TRBJ1-2	CAWSVSRVDYGYTF	TGTGCCTGGAGTGTCTCCAGGGTGGACTATGGCTACACCTTC
.	12	many	TRBV30	TRBJ2-3	CAWSTLTDTQYF	TGTGCCTGGAGTACACTGACAGATACGCAGTATTTT
TRBD2	16	many	TRBV11-3	TRBJ2-1	CASSSRTSGWYNEQFF	TGTGCCAGCAGCTCCCGGACTAGCGGGTGGTACAATGAGCAGTTCTTC
.	17	.	TRBV5-1	TRBJ2-7	CASSLDKRAGWSYEQYF	TGCGCCAGCAGCTTGGATAAGAGGGCAGGGTGGTCCTACGAGCAGTACTTC
.	12	many	TRBV11-2	TRBJ2-7	CASSSLIPEQYF	TGTGCCAGCAGCTCACTGATACCCGAGCAGTACTTC
TRBD1	15	many	TRBV7-9	TRBJ1-5	CASSYDGTGGSPQHF	TGTGCCAGCAGCTACGACGGGACAGGGGGTTCGCCCCAGCATTTT
.	14	many	TRBV20-1	TRBJ2-1	CSAPSDGSYNEQFF	TGCAGTGCCCCTAGCGACGGGTCCTACAATGAGCAGTTCTTC
.	16	.	TRBV7-3	TRBJ2-1	CASSLSPGVTYNEQFF	TGTGCCAGCAGCTTAAGTCCAGGGGTGACCTACAATGAGCAGTTCTTC
.	12	many	TRBV7-9	TRBJ1-1	CASSSVGEEAFF	TGTGCCAGCAGCTCCGTCGGGGAGGAAGCTTTCTTT
TRBD2	12	.	TRBV6-2/TRBV6-3	TRBJ2-1	CATTSGGPTVFF	TGTGCCACCACTAGCGGGGGGCCTACGGTGTTCTTC
.	16	many	TRBV21-1	TRBJ1-1	CASSKQEPGQGLEAFF	TGTGCCAGCAGCAAACAAGAACCGGGACAGGGGCTGGAAGCTTTCTTT
.	14	many	TRBV7-3	TRBJ1-2	CASSLIAAGDGYTF	TGTGCCAGCAGCTTAATCGCGGCAGGGGATGGCTACACCTTC
TRBD2	18	.	TRBV6-1	TRBJ2-3	CASKYSGTSGRGADTQYF	TGTGCCAGCAAGTATTCCGGGACTAGCGGGAGAGGTGCAGATACGCAGTATTTT